One sample yielded the 16 T cell receptor beta chains listed below, sequenced in a study of OX40 agonist ivuxolimab in advanced cancers. Produced via immunoSEQ multiplex PCR; TCRdb's table is partial and in-frame only. Here the sample spans approximately 34,000 clones, approximately 88% being singletons. The sequenced sample was CD4+ or CD8+ T cells sorted from blood, obtained in a trial of the OX40 agonist ivuxolimab. The source of these receptors is an adult with an advanced solid tumor such as melanoma, head and neck, liver or kidney cancer.

The chain joins TRBV13 to TRBJ1-1, with D perhaps TRBD1 (5 bases). Between the trimmed V and J ends, which lost 3 bases and 7 bases, there was a span of 21 bases. CDR3 length: 16 residues. CDR1 is PRHDT and CDR2 is FYEKMQ in the germline V gene (reference sequence). The CDR3 nucleotides read TGTGCCAGCAGCTTCTTGCTTGAGGGGTTGGGTGGTGAAGCTTTCTTT. Translated, it gives CASSFLLEGLGGEAFF.

This clone came up once. V usage is TRBV6-5 and J usage is TRBJ2-5, with a weak D call TRBD2 (6 bases). The CDR3 length is 14 residues. V lost 4 bases and J 5 bases, leaving 14 bases between the germline ends. The V gene's germline CDR1 is MNHEY and CDR2 SVGAGI. CDR3 in DNA: TGTGCCAGCAGTTTTGGGACGGCGGGGGAGACCCAGTACTTC. It encodes CASSFGTAGETQYF.

This sequence joins TRBV6-6 and TRBJ2-1; weak D call: TRBD2 (6 bases). CDR1 and CDR2 (germline): MNHNY, SVGAGI (reference sequence). This CDR3 is 14 amino acids long. The ends were cut back, 7 bases at V and 4 bases at J, with 14 bases in the middle. CDR3 sequence reads: CASKVEEGYNEQFF. As DNA, the CDR3 is TGTGCCAGCAAGGTCGAGGAGGGGTACAATGAGCAGTTCTTC.

CDR3 DNA: TGTGCCTGGGTAGACAGGGGTAATGAAAAACTGTTTTTT. Protein sequence: CAWVDRGNEKLFF. This chain connects TRBV30 to TRBJ1-4, with 8 bases lining up with TRBD1. J gave up 4 bases and V 5 bases, and 3 bases lay outside the gene matches. The CDR3 sequence is 13 residues long. Germline V lookup: CDR1 GTSNPN, CDR2 SVGIG (reference sequence).

This chain connects TRBV21-1 to TRBJ1-1; the D segment call TRBD1 is taken from the table without a DNA check. TRBV21-1 is annotated as a pseudogene. The CDR3 consists of 18 residues. Here the CDR3 reads CASSKALGTGAVGTEAFF. The DNA of the CDR3 is TGTGCCAGCAGCAAAGCGCTAGGGACAGGGGCGGTGGGCACTGAAGCTTTCTTT.

The V call is TRBV2, the J call TRBJ2-7; D might be TRBD1 or TRBD2, each matching 5 bases. Germline V gene sequence: CDR1 SNHLY, CDR2 FYNNEI. The CDR3 runs 13 residues. V was trimmed by 7 bases and J by 2 bases, leaving 12 bases between them. The CDR3 reads CASNGRDAYEQYF. DNA for the CDR3: TGTGCCAGCAACGGCCGGGACGCCTACGAGCAGTACTTC. Filled out from reference TRBV2 and TRBJ2-7, the complete variable domain reads EPEVTQTPSHQVTQMGQEVILRCVPISNHLYFYWYRQILGQKVEFLVSFYNNEISEKSEIFDDQFSVERPDGSNFTLKIRSTKLEDSAMYFCASNGRDAYEQYFGPGTRLTVT.

The chain combines TRBV28 with TRBJ2-2, with TRBD2 matching 8 bases. The CDR3 consists of 15 residues. The germline V gene encodes CDR1 MDHEN and CDR2 SYDVKM. Trimming cost V 2 bases and J 4 bases; bases outside gene matches: 3. The CDR3: CASSLTGLGTGELFF. CDR3 DNA sequence: TGTGCCAGCAGTTTAACGGGACTAGGCACCGGGGAGCTGTTTTTT.

Comment on this clone: A much larger clone lies one base from this, so it may be a read error. This rearrangement joins TRBV7-2 to TRBJ2-5, with 8 bases identical to TRBD2. CDR3 length: 19 residues. The trim removed 5 bases at V and 4 bases at J, leaving 21 bases unmatched. From germline, CDR1 is SGHTA and CDR2 FQGNSA. The CDR3 reads CASSQTSEVWMGDVETQYF. As DNA, the CDR3 is TGTGCCAGCAGCCAGACTAGCGAGGTATGGATGGGGGATGTAGAGACCCAGTACTTC.

The genes are TRBV6-5 and TRBJ1-5; D remains unclear. Trimming pared 8 bases from V and 11 bases from J, leaving 19 bases between. This CDR3 spans 13 amino acids. CDR1 MNHEY and CDR2 SVGAGI come from the germline V gene. The CDR3 sequence: CASSLSGSATQHF. The CDR3 DNA reads TGTGCCAGCTCTCTCAGTGGATCAGCGACCCAGCATTTT.

This chain uses TRBV4-1 with TRBJ2-7, with a tentative D call TRBD2 (6 bases). V was cut by 0 bases and J by 3 bases, with 12 bases left in between. The CDR3 is 15 amino acids. From germline, CDR1 is MGHRA and CDR2 YSYEKL. The CDR3 DNA reads TGCGCCAGCAGCCAAGAGGCTGGAGGGTACTACGAGCAGTACTTC. Amino acid sequence: CASSQEAGGYYEQYF.

V gene TRBV29-1 combines with J gene TRBJ1-6; tentative D call: TRBD1 (5 bases). CDR1 and CDR2 from the germline V gene are SQVTM and ANQGSEA. V lost 3 bases and J 12 bases, leaving 12 bases between the germline ends. The CDR3 totals 12 residues. The CDR3 spells CSVESGTGPLHF. For the CDR3, the DNA is TGCAGCGTTGAGTCCGGGACGGGACCCCTCCACTTT.

The chain combines TRBV16 with TRBJ1-1; unclear D gene. The CDR3 spans 15 residues. The germline CDR1 and CDR2 sequences are KGHSY and FQNENV. The V gene lost 3 bases and the J gene lost 1 base, with 12 bases spanning the gap. In DNA form, the CDR3 reads TGTGCCAGCAGCCACCCCGGGAAGACGAACACTGAAGCTTTCTTT. It codes for CASSHPGKTNTEAFF.

The V and J genes are TRBV7-8 and TRBJ2-2, with TRBD1 matching over 11 bases. After removal of 6 bases from V and 6 bases from J, the junction contained 6 bases not matched to a gene. The CDR3 totals 15 residues. Germline loops: CDR1 SGHVS, CDR2 FQNEAQ. The CDR3 sequence is CASRPPGQGAGELFF. CDR3 sequence (DNA): TGTGCCAGCAGACCTCCGGGACAGGGGGCCGGGGAGCTGTTTTTT.

This clone was seen only once. This rearrangement joins TRBV27 to TRBJ2-1; TRBD2 agrees at 8 bases. Germline CDR1 is MNHEY and CDR2 is SMNVEV (reference sequence). J was trimmed by 7 bases and V by 3 bases; bases with no gene match: 8. The CDR3 has 15 residues. CDR3 protein: CASSFSGGGLNEQFF. The CDR3 region has the DNA TGTGCCAGCAGTTTTTCCGGGGGGGGATTAAATGAGCAGTTCTTC.

The chain has TRBV11-2 and TRBJ2-1; D is possibly TRBD1 (6 bases). The germline gives CDR1 SGHAT, CDR2 FQNNGV. The V end lost 5 bases, the J end lost 5 bases, and 19 bases lay between the germline ends. This CDR3 region has 16 residues. CDR3 nucleotides: TGTGCCAGCAGCCCCCCGGACAGAATTGGCCACAATGAGCAGTTCTTC. Translation: CASSPPDRIGHNEQFF.

The CDR3 coding sequence is TGCGCCAGCAGGGACACCGGGGAGCTGTTTTTT. Protein sequence: CASRDTGELFF. V and J are TRBV10-1 and TRBJ2-2; D is ambiguous. Trimming removed 6 bases at V and 3 bases at J, with 2 bases between. CDR3 length: 11 amino acids. Germline values: CDR1 WNHNN, CDR2 SYGVQD (reference sequence).